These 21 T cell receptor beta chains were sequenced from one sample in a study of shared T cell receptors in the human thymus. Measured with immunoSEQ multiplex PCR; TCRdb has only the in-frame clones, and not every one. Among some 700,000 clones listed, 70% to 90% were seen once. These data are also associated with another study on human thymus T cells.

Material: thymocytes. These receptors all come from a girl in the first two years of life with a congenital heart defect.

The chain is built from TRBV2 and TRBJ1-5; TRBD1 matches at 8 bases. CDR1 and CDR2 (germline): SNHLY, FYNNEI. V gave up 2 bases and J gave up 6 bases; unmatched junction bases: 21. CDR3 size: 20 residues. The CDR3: CASSETPGRGHISQCQPQHF. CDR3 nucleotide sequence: TGTGCCAGCAGTGAAACCCCGGGCAGGGGGCACATTTCTCAATGTCAGCCCCAGCATTTT.

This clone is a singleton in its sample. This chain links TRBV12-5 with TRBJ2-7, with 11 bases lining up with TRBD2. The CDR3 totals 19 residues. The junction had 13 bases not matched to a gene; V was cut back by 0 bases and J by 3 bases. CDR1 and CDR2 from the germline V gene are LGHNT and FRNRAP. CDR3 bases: TGTGCTAGTGGTTTGGTGCGCCTAGCGGGGGGTCTAGAGGTCTACGAGCAGTACTTC. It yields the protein CASGLVRLAGGLEVYEQYF.

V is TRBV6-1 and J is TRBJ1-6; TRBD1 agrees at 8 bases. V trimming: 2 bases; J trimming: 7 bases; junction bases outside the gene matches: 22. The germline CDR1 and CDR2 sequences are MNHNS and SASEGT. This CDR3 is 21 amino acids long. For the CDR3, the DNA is TGTGCCAGCAGTGAAACAATCGAGCAGGGGGCGTATCGATCCGTAAATTCACCCCTCCACTTT. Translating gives CASSETIEQGAYRSVNSPLHF.

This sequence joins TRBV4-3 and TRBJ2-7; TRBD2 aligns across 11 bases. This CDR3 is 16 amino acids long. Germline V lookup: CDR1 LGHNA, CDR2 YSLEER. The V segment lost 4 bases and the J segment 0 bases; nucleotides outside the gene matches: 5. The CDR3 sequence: CASSPGLAALSYEQYF. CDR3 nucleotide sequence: TGCGCCAGCAGCCCGGGACTAGCGGCCCTCTCCTACGAGCAGTACTTC.

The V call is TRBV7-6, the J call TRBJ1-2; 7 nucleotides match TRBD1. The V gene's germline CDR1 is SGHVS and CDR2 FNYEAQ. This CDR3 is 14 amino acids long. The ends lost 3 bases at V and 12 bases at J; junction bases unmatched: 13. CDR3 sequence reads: CASSLGDRVGGHTF. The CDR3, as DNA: TGTGCCAGCAGCTTGGGTGACAGGGTAGGAGGCCACACCTTC.

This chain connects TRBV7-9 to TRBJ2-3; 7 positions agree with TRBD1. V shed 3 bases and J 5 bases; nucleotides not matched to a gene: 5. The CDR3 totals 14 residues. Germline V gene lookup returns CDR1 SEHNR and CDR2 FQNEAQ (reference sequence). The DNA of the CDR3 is TGTGCCAGCAGCTTGACAGGGTTCTTAGATACGCAGTATTTT. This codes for CASSLTGFLDTQYF. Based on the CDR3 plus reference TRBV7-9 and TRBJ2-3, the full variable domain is DTGVSQNPRHKITKRGQNVTFRCDPISEHNRLYWYRQTLGQGPEFLTYFQNEAQLEKSRLLSDRFSAERPKGSFSTLEIQRTEQGDSAMYLCASSLTGFLDTQYFGPGTRLTVL.

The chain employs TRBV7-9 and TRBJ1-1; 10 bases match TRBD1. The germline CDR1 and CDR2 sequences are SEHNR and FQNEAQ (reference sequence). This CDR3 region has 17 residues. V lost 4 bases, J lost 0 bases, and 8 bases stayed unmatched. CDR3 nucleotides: TGTGCCAGCAGCTCCCCGGGACAGGGGCAATTGAACACTGAAGCTTTCTTT. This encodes CASSSPGQGQLNTEAFF.

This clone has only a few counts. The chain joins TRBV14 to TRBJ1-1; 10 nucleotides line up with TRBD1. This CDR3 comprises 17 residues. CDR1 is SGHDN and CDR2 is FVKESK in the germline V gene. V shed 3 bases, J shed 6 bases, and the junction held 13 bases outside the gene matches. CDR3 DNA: TGTGCCAGCAGCCATCCGGGACAGGGGACAACCGAGGCTGAAGCTTTCTTT. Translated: CASSHPGQGTTEAEAFF. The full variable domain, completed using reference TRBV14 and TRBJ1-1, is EAGVTQFPSHSVIEKGQTVTLRCDPISGHDNLYWYRRVMGKEIKFLLHFVKESKQDESGMPNNRFLAERTGGTYSTLKVQPAELEDSGVYFCASSHPGQGTTEAEAFFGQGTRLTVV.

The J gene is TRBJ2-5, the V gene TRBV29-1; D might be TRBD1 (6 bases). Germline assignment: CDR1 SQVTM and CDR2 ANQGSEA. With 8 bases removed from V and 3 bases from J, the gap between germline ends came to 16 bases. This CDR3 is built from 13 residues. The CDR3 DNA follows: TGCAGCATGGGGCCGGGACACAAAGAGACCCAGTACTTC. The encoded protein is CSMGPGHKETQYF.

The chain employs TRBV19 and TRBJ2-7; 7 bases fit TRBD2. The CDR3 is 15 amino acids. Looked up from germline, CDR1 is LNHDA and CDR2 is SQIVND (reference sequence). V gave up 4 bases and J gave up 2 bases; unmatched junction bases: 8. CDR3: CASSRAGRATYEQYF. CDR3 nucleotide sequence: TGTGCCAGTAGTAGGGCAGGGAGGGCGACCTACGAGCAGTACTTC.

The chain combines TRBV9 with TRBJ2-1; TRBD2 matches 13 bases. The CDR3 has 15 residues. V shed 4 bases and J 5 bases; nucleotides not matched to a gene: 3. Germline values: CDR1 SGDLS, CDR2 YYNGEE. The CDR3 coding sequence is TGTGCCAGCAGCCCCGGGACTAGCGGGAACAATGAGCAGTTCTTC. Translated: CASSPGTSGNNEQFF.

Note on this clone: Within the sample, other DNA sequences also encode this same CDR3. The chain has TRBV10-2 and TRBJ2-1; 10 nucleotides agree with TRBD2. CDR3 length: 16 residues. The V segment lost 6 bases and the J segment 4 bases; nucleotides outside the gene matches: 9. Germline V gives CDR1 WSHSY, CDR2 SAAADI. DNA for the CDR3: TGCGCCAGCAGGAGGGGCCTAGCGGGGGCTTACAATGAGCAGTTCTTC. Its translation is CASRRGLAGAYNEQFF.

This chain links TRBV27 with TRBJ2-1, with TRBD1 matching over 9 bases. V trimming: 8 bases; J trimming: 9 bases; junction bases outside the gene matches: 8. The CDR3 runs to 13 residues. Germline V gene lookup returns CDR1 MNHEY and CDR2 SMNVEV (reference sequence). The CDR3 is CASRDRDETEQFF. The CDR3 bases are TGTGCCAGCCGGGACAGGGATGAGACTGAGCAGTTCTTC.

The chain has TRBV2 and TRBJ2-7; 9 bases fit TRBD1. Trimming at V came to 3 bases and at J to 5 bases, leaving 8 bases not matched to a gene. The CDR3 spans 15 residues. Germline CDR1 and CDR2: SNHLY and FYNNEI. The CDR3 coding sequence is TGTGCCAGCAGTGATCCGGGACAGGGACTCCACGAGCAGTACTTC. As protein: CASSDPGQGLHEQYF.

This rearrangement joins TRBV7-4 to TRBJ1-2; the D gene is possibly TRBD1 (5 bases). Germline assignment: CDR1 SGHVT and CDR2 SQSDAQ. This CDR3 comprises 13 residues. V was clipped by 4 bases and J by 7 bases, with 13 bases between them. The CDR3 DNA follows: TGTGCCAGCAGCTCGGGGGGTCAGGGTGGCTACACCTTC. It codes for CASSSGGQGGYTF.

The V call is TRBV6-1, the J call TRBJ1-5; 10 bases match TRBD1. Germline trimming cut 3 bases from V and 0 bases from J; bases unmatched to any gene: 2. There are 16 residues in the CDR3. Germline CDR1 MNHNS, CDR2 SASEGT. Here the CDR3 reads CASSDDRGHSNQPQHF. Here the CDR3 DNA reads TGTGCCAGCAGTGACGACAGGGGGCATAGCAATCAGCCCCAGCATTTT.

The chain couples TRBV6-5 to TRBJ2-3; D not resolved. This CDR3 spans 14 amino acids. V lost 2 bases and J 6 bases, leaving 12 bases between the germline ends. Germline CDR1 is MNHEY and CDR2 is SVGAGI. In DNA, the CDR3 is TGTGCCAGCAGTTACGGAGAACACGTGGATACGCAGTATTTT. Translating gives CASSYGEHVDTQYF.

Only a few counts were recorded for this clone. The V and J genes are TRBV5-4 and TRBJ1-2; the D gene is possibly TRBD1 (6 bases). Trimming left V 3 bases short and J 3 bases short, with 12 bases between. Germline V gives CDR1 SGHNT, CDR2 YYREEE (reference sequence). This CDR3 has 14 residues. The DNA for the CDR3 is TGTGCCAGCAGCTGCCACAGGGAAGACTATGGCTACACCTTC. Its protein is CASSCHREDYGYTF.

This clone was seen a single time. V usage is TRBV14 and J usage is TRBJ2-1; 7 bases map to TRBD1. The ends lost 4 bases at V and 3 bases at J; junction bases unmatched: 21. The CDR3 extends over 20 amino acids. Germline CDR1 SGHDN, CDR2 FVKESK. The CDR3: CASSPLLGDRAPTFYNEQFF. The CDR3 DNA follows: TGTGCCAGCAGCCCCCTCCTGGGTGACAGGGCCCCAACATTCTACAATGAGCAGTTCTTC. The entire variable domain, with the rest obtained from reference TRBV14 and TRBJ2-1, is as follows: EAGVTQFPSHSVIEKGQTVTLRCDPISGHDNLYWYRRVMGKEIKFLLHFVKESKQDESGMPNNRFLAERTGGTYSTLKVQPAELEDSGVYFCASSPLLGDRAPTFYNEQFFGPGTRLTVL.

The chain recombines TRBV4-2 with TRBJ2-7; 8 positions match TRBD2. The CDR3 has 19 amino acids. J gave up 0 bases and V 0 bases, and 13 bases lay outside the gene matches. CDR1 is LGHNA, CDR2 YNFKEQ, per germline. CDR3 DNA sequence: TGTGCCAGCAGCCAAGATGCGCGGAACCTTGCGGGGGGCTCCTACGAGCAGTACTTC. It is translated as CASSQDARNLAGGSYEQYF.

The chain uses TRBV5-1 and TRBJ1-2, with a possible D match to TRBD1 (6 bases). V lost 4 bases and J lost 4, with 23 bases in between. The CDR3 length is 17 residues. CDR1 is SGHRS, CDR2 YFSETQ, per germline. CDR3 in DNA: TGCGCCAGCAGCCCGGAATCGGACAGCTCCATGGCCTATGGCTACACCTTC. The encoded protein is CASSPESDSSMAYGYTF.